This T cell receptor (beta chain) stems from a study of blood T cell repertoires in COVID-19. V was shortened by 0 bases and J by 6 bases, with 12 bases between the two germline ends. The CDR3 runs to 15 residues. CDR1 and CDR2 (germline): SGDLS, YYNGEE. Profiling relied on immunoSEQ multiplex PCR, and the TCRdb table lists in-frame clones only, not all of them. This sample has 150,000 to 200,000 clones, with 60% to 85% found just once. This clonotype was obtained from a man between 65 and 85 years old with acute or convalescent COVID-19. This chain joins TRBV9 and TRBJ2-2; D possibly corresponds to TRBD2 (5 bases). The sequenced material came from peripheral blood. The DNA of the CDR3 is TGTGCCAGCAGCGTAGTTGGGAGCCCCCCCGGGGAGCTGTTTTTT. Protein sequence: CASSVVGSPPGELFF.